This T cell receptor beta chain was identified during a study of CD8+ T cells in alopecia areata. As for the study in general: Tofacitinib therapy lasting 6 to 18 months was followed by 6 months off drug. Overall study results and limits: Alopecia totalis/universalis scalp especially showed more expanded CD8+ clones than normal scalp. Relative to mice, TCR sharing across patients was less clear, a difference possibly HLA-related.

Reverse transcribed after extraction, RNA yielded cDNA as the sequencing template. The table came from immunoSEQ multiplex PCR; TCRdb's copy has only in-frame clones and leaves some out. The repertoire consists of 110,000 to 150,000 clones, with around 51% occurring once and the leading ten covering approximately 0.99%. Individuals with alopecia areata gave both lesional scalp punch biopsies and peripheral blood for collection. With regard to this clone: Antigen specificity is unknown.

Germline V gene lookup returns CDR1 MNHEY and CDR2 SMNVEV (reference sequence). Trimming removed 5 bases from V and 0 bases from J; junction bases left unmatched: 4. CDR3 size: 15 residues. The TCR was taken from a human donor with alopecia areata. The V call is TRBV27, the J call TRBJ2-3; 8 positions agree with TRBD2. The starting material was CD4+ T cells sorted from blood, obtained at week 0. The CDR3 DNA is TGTGCCAGCAGTCTTGCTAGCGGGAGCACAGATACGCAGTATTTT. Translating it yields CASSLASGSTDTQYF.